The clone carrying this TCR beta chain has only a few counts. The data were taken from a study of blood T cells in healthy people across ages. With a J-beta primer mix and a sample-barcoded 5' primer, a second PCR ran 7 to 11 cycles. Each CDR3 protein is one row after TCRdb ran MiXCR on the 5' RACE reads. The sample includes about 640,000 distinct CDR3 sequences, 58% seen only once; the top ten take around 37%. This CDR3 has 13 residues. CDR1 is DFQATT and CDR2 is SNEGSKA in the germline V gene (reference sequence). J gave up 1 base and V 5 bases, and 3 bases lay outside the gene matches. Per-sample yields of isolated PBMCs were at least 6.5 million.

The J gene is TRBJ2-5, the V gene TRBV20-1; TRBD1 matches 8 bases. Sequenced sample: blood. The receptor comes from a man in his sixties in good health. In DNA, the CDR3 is TGCAGTGCTCCGGGACAGGCCCAAGAGACCCAGTACTTC. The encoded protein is CSAPGQAQETQYF.